One and the same sample provided the 9 T cell receptor beta chains below, sequenced in a study of identical twins. Each CDR3 protein is one row after TCRdb ran MiXCR on the 5' RACE reads. The table lists 310,000 or so distinct CDR3 sequences, approximately 8% of them singletons, with around 2.1% in the top ten. The same specimen was also included in a second study, on yellow fever vaccine responses in identical twins.

Sample: memory (CD45RO+) T cells sorted from blood. Every receptor here comes from a woman aged 18-29 years in good health.

This clonotype appeared a few times. In DNA, the CDR3 is TGTGCCAGCAGTGAGAGGCAGAGGGTAGAGACCCAGTACTTC. Translating gives CASSERQRVETQYF. The V and J genes are TRBV6-1 and TRBJ2-5; perhaps TRBD2 as D (5 bases). Germline V gene data show CDR1 as MNHNS and CDR2 as SASEGT. Trimming took 3 bases from V and 4 from J, leaving 12 bases between them. The CDR3 loop spans 14 amino acids.

This clonotype showed up just a few times. The chain combines TRBV5-1 with TRBJ2-5; D assignment may be TRBD1 or TRBD2 (5 bases each). CDR1 SGHRS and CDR2 YFSETQ come from the germline V gene. This CDR3 has 15 amino acids. Trimming left V 7 bases short and J 3 bases short, with 19 bases between. In nucleotides, the CDR3 is TGCGCCAGCGCCCCGGGGACCAGACCGAAAGAGACCCAGTACTTC. Translating gives CASAPGTRPKETQYF.

In its sample, this clonotype was seen many times. V is TRBV20-1 and J is TRBJ1-1; a weak D match, TRBD1 (5 bases). The length of the CDR3 is 12 residues. V was cut by 2 bases and J by 10 bases, with 14 bases left in between. Germline CDR1 reads DFQATT; CDR2 reads SNEGSKA (reference sequence). CDR3 nucleotide sequence: TGCAGTGCTAGACTGACAGTCCCCCCAGCTTTCTTT. Protein sequence: CSARLTVPPAFF.

This clonotype was picked up many times. V and J are TRBV12-3 or TRBV12-4 and TRBJ1-1; 8 nucleotides match TRBD1. V gave up 6 bases and J gave up 5 bases; unmatched junction bases: 11. The CDR3 extends over 15 amino acids. CDR3 nucleotides: TGTGCCAGCAGGATTCAGGGCAGGGGGCGGACTGAAGCTTTCTTT. Translated: CASRIQGRGRTEAFF.

This clonotype was observed a handful of times. The chain carries TRBV10-3 and TRBJ2-1; no clear D gene. Trimming took off 3 bases at V and 6 bases at J, with 9 bases between the two ends. Germline V gene sequence: CDR1 ENHRY, CDR2 SYGVKD. CDR3 length equals 13 residues. CDR3 DNA: TGTGCCATCAGTGAAGGAGTTTCCAATGAGCAGTTCTTC. The encoded protein is CAISEGVSNEQFF.

The chain couples TRBV28 to TRBJ2-7; 7 positions match TRBD1. V lost 5 bases, J lost 5 bases, and 12 bases stayed unmatched. CDR3 length equals 15 residues. CDR1 and CDR2 from the germline V gene are MDHEN and SYDVKM. The CDR3 spells CASSPPQGIIHEQYF. For the CDR3, the DNA is TGTGCCAGCAGTCCCCCACAGGGGATCATCCACGAGCAGTACTTC.

This clonotype has at least ten counts. V usage is TRBV7-3 and J usage is TRBJ1-6, with 7 bases that match TRBD1. CDR1 SGHTA and CDR2 FQGTGA come from the germline V gene. After removal of 4 bases from V and 7 bases from J, the junction contained 4 bases not matched to a gene. CDR3 length: 14 amino acids. The CDR3 sequence: CASSSGQPNSPLHF. CDR3 DNA: TGTGCCAGCAGCTCGGGACAGCCAAATTCACCCCTCCACTTT.

This clonotype was counted ten times or more. This chain connects TRBV2 to TRBJ2-3; 9 nucleotides match TRBD1. Germline assignment: CDR1 SNHLY and CDR2 FYNNEI. V was pared by 8 bases and J by 2 bases, with 8 bases of the junction left unmatched. CDR3 length: 15 residues. The CDR3: CASRWGTGYTDTQYF. The CDR3 DNA reads as TGTGCCAGCCGGTGGGGGACAGGGTACACAGATACGCAGTATTTT.

The rearrangement uses TRBV5-1 and TRBJ2-7; D perhaps matches TRBD2 (6 bases). The CDR3 has 14 amino acids. In germline, CDR1 is SGHRS, CDR2 YFSETQ. V gave up 4 bases and J gave up 2 bases, with 13 bases separating them. The CDR3 DNA follows: TGCGCCAGCAGCCCAGGACCGGGGGCCTACGAGCAGTACGTC. It yields the protein CASSPGPGAYEQYV.